The 5 T cell receptor beta chains listed next were all sequenced from one sample in a study of CD8+ T cells in alopecia areata. Following extraction, RNA underwent reverse transcription to cDNA, which served as the sequencing template. The data were produced by immunoSEQ multiplex PCR, yet TCRdb's version contains in-frame clones alone and is incomplete. The sample contains about 37,000 clones, around 50% of which appear only once. CD4+ cells underwent sorting into CD25+CD127- cells for about 5 patients. The sequencing input was CD4+ Tregs sorted from blood. These receptors originate from a human donor with alopecia areata.

CDR3 DNA sequence: TGTGCCAGCTCACCAGGCGGCGAGCAGTACTTC. Its translation: CASSPGGEQYF. J is TRBJ2-5 and V is TRBV18, with D unresolved. The J call may be in error: the DNA end matches TRBJ2-7 better. In germline, CDR1 is KGHSH, CDR2 LQKENI. CDR3 size: 11 residues.

The chain joins TRBV7-2 to TRBJ1-2, with D unclear. The germline V gene has CDR1 SGHTA and CDR2 FQGNSA. V was trimmed by 7 bases and J by 7 bases, leaving 19 bases between them. The CDR3 extends over 14 amino acids. The CDR3 spells CASTLSQGRSGYTF. The DNA for the CDR3 is TGTGCCAGCACTCTATCGCAAGGAAGGAGTGGCTACACCTTC.

This clone was seen more than once but under ten times. This rearrangement joins TRBV5-4 to TRBJ2-7, with 8 bases fitting TRBD2. The V and J ends lost 9 bases and 3 bases, in that order; junction bases with no gene match: 11. The CDR3 has 14 residues. CDR1 and CDR2 from the germline V gene are SGHNT and YYREEE (reference sequence). The CDR3 protein is CATRRAGARYEQYF. CDR3 nucleotides: TGTGCCACCCGACGAGCGGGAGCCCGCTACGAGCAGTACTTC.

A few counts support this clone. This chain connects TRBV5-1 to TRBJ2-2; D gene unclear. This CDR3 is 16 amino acids long. V dropped 4 bases and J dropped 3 bases, with 16 bases sitting between them. Germline CDR1 reads SGHRS; CDR2 reads YFSETQ. The CDR3 loop is CASSPLLGMDTGELFF. The CDR3 DNA sequence: TGCGCCAGCAGCCCCCTCCTGGGGATGGACACCGGGGAGCTGTTTTTT. Variable domain in full (rest from reference TRBV5-1 and TRBJ2-2): KAGVTQTPRYLIKTRGQQVTLSCSPISGHRSVSWYQQTPGQGLQFLFEYFSETQRNKGNFPGRFSGRQFSNSRSEMNVSTLELGDSALYLCASSPLLGMDTGELFFGEGSRLTVL.

About this clone: This sample also contains other DNA sequences that code for the same CDR3. The chain uses TRBV7-2 and TRBJ2-1; D gene ambiguous. In germline, CDR1 is SGHTA, CDR2 FQGNSA. The germline V and J ends were trimmed by 3 bases and 3 bases, with 0 bases remaining between them. This CDR3 comprises 11 residues. DNA of the CDR3: TGTGCCAGCAGCTTCTACAATGAGCAGTTCTTC. Translating gives CASSFYNEQFF. Based on the CDR3 plus reference TRBV7-2 and TRBJ2-1, the full variable domain is GAGVSQSPSNKVTEKGKDVELRCDPISGHTALYWYRQSLGQGLEFLIYFQGNSAPDKSGLPSDRFSAERTGGSVSTLTIQRTQQEDSAVYLCASSFYNEQFFGPGTRLTVL.